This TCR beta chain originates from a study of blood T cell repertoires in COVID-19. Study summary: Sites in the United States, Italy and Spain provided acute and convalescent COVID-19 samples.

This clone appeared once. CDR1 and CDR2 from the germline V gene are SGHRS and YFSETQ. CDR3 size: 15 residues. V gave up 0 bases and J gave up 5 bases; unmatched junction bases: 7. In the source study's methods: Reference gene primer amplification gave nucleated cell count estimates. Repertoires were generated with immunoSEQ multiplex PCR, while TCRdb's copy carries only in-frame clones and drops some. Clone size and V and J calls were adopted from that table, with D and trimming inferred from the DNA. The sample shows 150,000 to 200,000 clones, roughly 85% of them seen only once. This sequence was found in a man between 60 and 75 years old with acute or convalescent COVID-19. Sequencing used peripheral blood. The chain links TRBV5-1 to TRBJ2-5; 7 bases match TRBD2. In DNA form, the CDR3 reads TGCGCCAGCAGCTTGGCACGGACTAGTGGGGAGACCCAGTACTTC. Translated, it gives CASSLARTSGETQYF.